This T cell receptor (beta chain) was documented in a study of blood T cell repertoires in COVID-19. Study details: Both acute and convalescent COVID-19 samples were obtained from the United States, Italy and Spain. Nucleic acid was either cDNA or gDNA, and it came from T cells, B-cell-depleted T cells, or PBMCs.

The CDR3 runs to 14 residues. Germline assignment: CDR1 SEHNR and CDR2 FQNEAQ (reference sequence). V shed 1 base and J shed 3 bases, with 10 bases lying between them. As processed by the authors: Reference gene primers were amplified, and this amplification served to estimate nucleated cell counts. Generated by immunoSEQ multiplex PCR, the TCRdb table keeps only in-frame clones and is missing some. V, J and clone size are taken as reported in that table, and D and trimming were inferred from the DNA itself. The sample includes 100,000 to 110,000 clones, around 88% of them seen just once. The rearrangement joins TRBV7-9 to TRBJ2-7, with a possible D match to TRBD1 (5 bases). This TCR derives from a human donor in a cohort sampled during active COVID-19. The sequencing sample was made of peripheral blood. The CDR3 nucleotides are TGTGCCAGCAGCTTAGGTGTAGGGGTCTACGAGCAGTACTTC. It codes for CASSLGVGVYEQYF.